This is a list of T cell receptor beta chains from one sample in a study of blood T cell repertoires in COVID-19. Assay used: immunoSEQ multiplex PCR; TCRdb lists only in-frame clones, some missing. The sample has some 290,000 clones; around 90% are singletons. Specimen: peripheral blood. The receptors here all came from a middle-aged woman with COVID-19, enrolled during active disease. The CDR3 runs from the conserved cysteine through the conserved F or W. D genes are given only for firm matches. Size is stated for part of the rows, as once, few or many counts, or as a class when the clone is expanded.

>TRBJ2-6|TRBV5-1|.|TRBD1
TGCGCCAGCAGCCGCGGACAGGGAGTCTCTGGGGCCAACGTCCTGACTTTC
CASSRGQGVSGANVLTF
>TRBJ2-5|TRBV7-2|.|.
TGTGCCAGCAGTTCCACCTCGAGCTGGGAGACCCAGTACTTC
CASSSTSSWETQYF
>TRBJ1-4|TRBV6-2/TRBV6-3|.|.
TGTGCCAGCAGTTCCGGGGTACGAGGTAATGAAAAACTGTTTTTT
CASSSGVRGNEKLFF
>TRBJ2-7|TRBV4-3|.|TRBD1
TGCGCCAGCGCAGCCGTCCCGGGACAGGGATCGGACGAGCAGTACTTC
CASAAVPGQGSDEQYF
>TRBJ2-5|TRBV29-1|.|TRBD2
TGCAGCGTTGAGCGGGGAGGGAGGGGAGAGACCCAGTACTTC
CSVERGGRGETQYF
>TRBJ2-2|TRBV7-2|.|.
TGTGCCAGCAGCTCCCCGGGAAGCCCAAACGGGGAGCTGTTTTTT
CASSSPGSPNGELFF
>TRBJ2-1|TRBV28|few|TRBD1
TGTGCCAGCAAGATCCGGGACAGTTACAATGAGCAGTTCTTC
CASKIRDSYNEQFF
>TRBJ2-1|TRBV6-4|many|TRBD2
TGTGCCAGCAGCACTAGCGGGGCCAACAATGAGCAGTTCTTC
CASSTSGANNEQFF
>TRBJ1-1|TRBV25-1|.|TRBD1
TGTGCCAGCTGCCCGGGACAGCTCACTGAAGCTTTCTTT
CASCPGQLTEAFF
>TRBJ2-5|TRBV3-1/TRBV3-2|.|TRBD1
TGTGCCAGCAGCCAAGATCTTGTACAGGGGCAAGAGACCCAGTACTTC
CASSQDLVQGQETQYF
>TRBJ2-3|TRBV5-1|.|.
TGCGCCAGCAGCTTGGACCTATTCACAGATACGCAGTATTTT
CASSLDLFTDTQYF
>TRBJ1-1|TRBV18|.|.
TGTGCCAGCTCACCACTCAGGAACACTGAAGCTTTCTTT
CASSPLRNTEAFF
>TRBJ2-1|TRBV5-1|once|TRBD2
TGCGCCAGCAGCCTACAGACTAGCGGGAGCTCCTACAATGAGCAGTTCTTC
CASSLQTSGSSYNEQFF
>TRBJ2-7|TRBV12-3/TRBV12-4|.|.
TGTGCCAGCAGCCTAGTCGTGAGCGAGCAGTACTTC
CASSLVVSEQYF
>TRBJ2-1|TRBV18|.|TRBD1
TGTGCCAGCTCACCACTTACAGGGGGCACCCTGAACAATGAGCAGTTCTTC
CASSPLTGGTLNNEQFF